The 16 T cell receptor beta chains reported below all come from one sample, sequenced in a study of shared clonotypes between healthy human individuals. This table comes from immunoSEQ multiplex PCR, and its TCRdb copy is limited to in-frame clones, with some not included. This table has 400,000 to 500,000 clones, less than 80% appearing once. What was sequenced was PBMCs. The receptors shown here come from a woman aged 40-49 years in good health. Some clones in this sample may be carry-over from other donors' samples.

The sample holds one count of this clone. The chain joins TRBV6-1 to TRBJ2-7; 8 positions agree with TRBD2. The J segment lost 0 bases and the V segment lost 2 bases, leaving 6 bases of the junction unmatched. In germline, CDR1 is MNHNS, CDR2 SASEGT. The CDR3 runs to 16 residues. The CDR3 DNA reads TGTGCCAGCAGTGAATCAGCGGGAGCGGGCTCCTACGAGCAGTACTTC. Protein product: CASSESAGAGSYEQYF.

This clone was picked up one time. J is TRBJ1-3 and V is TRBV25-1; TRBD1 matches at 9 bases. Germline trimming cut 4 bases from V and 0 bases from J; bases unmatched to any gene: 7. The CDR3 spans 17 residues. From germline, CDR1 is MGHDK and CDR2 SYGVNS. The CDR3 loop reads CASSVRQGVRSGNTIYF. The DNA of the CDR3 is TGTGCCAGCAGTGTGAGACAGGGGGTGCGCTCTGGAAACACCATATATTTT.

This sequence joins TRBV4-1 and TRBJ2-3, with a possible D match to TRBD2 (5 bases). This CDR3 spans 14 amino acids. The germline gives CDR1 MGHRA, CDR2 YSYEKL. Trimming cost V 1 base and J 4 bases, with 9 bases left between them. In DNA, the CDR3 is TGCGCCAGCAGCCAAGTATTAGCGCCAGATACGCAGTATTTT. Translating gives CASSQVLAPDTQYF.

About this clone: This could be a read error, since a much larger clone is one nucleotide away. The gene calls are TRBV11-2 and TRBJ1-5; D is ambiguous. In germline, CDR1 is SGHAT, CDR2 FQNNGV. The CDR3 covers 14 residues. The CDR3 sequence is CTSSSSGGYQPQHF. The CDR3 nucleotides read TGTACCAGCAGCTCCTCGGGAGGGTATCAGCCCCAGCATTTT.

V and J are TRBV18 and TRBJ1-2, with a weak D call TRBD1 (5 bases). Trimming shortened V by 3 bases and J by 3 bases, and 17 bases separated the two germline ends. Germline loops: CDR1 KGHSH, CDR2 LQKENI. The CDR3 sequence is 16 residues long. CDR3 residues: CASSPLQAASYYGYTF. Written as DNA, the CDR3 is TGTGCCAGCTCACCGCTACAGGCCGCCTCCTACTATGGCTACACCTTC.

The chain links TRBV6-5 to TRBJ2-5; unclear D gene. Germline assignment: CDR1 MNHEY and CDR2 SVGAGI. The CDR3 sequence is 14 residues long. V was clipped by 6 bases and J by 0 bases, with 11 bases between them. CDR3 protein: CASRADGYQETQYF. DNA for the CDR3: TGTGCCAGCAGAGCCGACGGATACCAAGAGACCCAGTACTTC.

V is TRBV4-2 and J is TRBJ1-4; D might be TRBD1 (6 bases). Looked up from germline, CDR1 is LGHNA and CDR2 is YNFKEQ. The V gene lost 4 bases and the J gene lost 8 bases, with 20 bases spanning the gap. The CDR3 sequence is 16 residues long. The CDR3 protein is CASSRPRVGASEKLFF. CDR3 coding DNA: TGTGCCAGCAGCCGCCCGAGGGTGGGGGCCTCCGAAAAACTGTTTTTT.

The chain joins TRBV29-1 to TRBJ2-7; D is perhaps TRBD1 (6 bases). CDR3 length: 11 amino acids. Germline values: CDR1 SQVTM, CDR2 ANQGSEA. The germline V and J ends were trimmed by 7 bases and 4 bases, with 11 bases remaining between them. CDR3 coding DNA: TGCAGCGCAAAACAGGGTTACGAGCAGTACTTC. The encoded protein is CSAKQGYEQYF.

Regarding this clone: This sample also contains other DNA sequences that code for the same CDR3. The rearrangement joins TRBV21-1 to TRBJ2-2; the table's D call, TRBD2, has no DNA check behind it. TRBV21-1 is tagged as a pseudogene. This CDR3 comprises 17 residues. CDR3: CASSRDIGLFRPGELFF. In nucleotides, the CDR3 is TGTGCCAGCAGCCGGGATATAGGGTTATTTAGGCCCGGGGAGCTGTTTTTT.

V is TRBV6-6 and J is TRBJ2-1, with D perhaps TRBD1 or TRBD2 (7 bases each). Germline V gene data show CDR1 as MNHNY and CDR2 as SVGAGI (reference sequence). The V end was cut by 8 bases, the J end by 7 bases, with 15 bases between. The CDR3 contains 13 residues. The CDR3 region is CASVRGEGNEQFF. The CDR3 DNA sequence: TGTGCCAGCGTCAGGGGGGAGGGAAATGAGCAGTTCTTC.

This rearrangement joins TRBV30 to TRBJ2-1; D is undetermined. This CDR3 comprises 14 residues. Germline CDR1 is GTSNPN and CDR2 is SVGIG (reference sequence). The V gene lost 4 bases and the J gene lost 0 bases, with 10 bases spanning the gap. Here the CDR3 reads CAWIPRGSYNEQFF. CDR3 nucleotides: TGTGCCTGGATTCCCCGCGGCTCCTACAATGAGCAGTTCTTC.

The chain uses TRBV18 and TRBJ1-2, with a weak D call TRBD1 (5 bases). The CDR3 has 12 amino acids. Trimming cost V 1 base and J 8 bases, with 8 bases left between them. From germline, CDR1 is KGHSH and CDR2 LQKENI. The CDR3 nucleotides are TGTGCCAGCTCACCACGTAGGGACGGCTACACCTTC. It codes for CASSPRRDGYTF.

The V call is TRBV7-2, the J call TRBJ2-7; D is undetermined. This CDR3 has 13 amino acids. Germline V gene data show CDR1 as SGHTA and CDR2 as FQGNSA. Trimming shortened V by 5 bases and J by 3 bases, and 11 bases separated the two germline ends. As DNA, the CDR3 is TGTGCCAGCAGCCCCAGCAGCTACTACGAGCAGTACTTC. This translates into CASSPSSYYEQYF.

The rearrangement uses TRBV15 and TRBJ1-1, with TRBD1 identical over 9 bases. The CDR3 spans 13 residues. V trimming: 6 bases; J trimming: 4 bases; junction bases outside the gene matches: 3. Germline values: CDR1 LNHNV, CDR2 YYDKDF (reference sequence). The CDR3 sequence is CATRETGGTEAFF. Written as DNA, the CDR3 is TGTGCCACCAGAGAGACAGGGGGCACTGAAGCTTTCTTT.

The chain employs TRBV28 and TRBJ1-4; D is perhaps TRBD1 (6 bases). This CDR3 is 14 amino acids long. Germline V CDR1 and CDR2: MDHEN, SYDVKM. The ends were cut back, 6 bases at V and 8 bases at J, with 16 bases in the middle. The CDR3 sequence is CASRLTGPVEKLFF. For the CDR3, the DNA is TGTGCCAGCAGACTTACAGGGCCGGTAGAAAAACTGTTTTTT.

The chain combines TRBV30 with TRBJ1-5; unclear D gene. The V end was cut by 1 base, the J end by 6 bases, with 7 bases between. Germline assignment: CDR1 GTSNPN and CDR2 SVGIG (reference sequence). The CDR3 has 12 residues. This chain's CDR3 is CAWSALSQPQHF. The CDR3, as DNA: TGTGCCTGGAGTGCCCTCAGTCAGCCCCAGCATTTT.